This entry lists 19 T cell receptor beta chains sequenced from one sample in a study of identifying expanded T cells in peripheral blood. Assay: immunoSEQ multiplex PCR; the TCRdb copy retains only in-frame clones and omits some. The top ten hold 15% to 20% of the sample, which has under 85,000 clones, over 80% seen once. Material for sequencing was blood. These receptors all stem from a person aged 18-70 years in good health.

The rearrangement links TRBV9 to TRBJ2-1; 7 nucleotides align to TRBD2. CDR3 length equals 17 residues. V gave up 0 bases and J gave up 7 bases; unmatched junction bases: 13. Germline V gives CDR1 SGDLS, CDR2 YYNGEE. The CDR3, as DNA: TGTGCCAGCAGCGTAGAATTAGGAGGGACTACACCTAATGAGCAGTTCTTC. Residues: CASSVELGGTTPNEQFF.

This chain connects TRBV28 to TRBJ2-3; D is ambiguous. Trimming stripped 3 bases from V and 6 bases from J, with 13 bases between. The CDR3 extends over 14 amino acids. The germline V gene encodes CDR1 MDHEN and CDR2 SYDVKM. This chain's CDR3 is CASSLAGDGDTQYF. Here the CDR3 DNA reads TGTGCCAGCAGTTTGGCCGGCGACGGGGATACGCAGTATTTT.

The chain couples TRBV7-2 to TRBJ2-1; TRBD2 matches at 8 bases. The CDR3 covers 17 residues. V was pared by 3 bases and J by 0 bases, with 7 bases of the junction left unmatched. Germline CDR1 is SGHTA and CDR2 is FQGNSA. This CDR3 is CASSFKTSGYSYNEQFF. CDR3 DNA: TGTGCCAGCAGCTTCAAAACTAGCGGATACTCCTACAATGAGCAGTTCTTC. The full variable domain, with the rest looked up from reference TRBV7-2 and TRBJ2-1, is GAGVSQSPSNKVTEKGKDVELRCDPISGHTALYWYRQSLGQGLEFLIYFQGNSAPDKSGLPSDRFSAERTGGSVSTLTIQRTQQEDSAVYLCASSFKTSGYSYNEQFFGPGTRLTVL.

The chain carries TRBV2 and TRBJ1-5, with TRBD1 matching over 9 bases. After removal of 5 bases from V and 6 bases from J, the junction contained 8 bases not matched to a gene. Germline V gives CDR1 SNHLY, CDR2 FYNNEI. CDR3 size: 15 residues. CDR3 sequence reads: CASSRRTGEAQPQHF. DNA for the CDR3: TGTGCCAGCAGTCGCCGGACAGGGGAGGCTCAGCCCCAGCATTTT. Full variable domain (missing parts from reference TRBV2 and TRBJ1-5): EPEVTQTPSHQVTQMGQEVILRCVPISNHLYFYWYRQILGQKVEFLVSFYNNEISEKSEIFDDQFSVERPDGSNFTLKIRSTKLEDSAMYFCASSRRTGEAQPQHFGDGTRLSIL.

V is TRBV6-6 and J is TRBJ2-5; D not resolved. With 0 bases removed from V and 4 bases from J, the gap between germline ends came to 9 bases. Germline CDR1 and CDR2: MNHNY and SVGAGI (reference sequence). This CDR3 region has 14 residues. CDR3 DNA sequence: TGTGCCAGCAGTTACTCGTCAGGCGGAGAGACCCAGTACTTC. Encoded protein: CASSYSSGGETQYF.

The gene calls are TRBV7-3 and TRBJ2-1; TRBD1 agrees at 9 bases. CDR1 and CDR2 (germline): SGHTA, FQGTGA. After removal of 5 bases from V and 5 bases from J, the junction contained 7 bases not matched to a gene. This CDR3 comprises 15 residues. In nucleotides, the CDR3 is TGTGCCAGCAGCCCTACACGGACAGGGGACAATGAGCAGTTCTTC. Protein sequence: CASSPTRTGDNEQFF.

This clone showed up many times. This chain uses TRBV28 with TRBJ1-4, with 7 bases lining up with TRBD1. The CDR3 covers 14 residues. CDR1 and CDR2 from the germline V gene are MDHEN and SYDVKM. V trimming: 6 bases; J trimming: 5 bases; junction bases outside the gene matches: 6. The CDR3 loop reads CASRPQGGNEKLFF. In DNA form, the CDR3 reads TGTGCCAGCAGACCGCAGGGGGGGAATGAAAAACTGTTTTTT.

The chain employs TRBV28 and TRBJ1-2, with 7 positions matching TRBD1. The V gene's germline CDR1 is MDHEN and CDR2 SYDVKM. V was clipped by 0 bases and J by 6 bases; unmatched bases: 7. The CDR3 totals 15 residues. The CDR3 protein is CASSLWAEGAHGYTF. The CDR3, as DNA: TGTGCCAGCAGTTTATGGGCTGAGGGGGCACATGGCTACACCTTC.

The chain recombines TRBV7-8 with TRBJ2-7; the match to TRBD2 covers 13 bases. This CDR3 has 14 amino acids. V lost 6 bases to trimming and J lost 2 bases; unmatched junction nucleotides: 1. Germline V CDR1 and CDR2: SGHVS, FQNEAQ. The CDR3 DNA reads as TGTGCCAGCAGAACTAGCGGGAGGGCCTACGAGCAGTACTTC. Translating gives CASRTSGRAYEQYF. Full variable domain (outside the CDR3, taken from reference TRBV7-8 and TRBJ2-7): GAGVSQSPRYKVAKRGQDVALRCDPISGHVSLFWYQQALGQGPEFLTYFQNEAQLDKSGLPSDRFFAERPEGSVSTLKIQRTQQEDSAVYLCASRTSGRAYEQYFGPGTRLTVT.

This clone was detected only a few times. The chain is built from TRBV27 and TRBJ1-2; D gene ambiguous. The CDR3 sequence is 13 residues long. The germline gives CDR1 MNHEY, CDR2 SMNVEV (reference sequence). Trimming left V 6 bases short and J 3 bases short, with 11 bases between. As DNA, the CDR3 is TGTGCCAGCAGCCCGCAAGGGTACTATGGCTACACCTTC. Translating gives CASSPQGYYGYTF.

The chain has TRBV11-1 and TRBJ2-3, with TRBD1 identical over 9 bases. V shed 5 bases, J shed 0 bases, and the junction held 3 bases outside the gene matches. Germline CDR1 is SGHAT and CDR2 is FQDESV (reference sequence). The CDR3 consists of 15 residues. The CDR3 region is CASSPQGASTDTQYF. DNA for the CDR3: TGTGCCAGCAGCCCACAGGGGGCTAGCACAGATACGCAGTATTTT.

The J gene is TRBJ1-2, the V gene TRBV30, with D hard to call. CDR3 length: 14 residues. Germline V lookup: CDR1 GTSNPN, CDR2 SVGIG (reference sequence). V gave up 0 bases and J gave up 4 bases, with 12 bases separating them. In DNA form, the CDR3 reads TGTGCCTGGAGTGTAGAGGCTGTCGGCTATGGCTACACCTTC. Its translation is CAWSVEAVGYGYTF. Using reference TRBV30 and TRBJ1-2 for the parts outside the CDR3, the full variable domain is SQTIHQWPATLVQPVGSPLSLECTVEGTSNPNLYWYRQAAGRGLQLLFYSVGIGQISSEVPQNLSASRPQDRQFILSSKKLLLSDSGFYLCAWSVEAVGYGYTFGSGTRLTVV.

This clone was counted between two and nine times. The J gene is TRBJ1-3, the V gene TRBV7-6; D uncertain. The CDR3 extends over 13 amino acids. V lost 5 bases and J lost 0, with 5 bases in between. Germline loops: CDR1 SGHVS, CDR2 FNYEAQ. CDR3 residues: CASSADSGNTIYF. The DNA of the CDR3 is TGTGCCAGCAGCGCAGACTCTGGAAACACCATATATTTT. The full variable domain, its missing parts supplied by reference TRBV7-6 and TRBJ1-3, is GAGVSQSPRYKVTKRGQDVALRCDPISGHVSLYWYRQALGQGPEFLTYFNYEAQQDKSGLPNDRFSAERPEGSISTLTIQRTEQRDSAMYRCASSADSGNTIYFGEGSWLTVV.

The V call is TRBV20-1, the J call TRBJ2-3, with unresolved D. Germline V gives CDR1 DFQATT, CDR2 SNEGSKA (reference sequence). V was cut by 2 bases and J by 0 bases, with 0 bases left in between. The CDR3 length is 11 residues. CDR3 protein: CSARSTDTQYF. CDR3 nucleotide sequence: TGCAGTGCTAGAAGCACAGATACGCAGTATTTT.

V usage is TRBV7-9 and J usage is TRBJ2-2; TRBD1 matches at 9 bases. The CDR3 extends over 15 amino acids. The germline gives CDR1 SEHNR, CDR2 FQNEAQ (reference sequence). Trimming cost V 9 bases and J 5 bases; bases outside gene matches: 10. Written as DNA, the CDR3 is TGTGCCAGAGGGACAGGGAGTGCCCGGACCGGGGAGCTGTTTTTT. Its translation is CARGTGSARTGELFF.

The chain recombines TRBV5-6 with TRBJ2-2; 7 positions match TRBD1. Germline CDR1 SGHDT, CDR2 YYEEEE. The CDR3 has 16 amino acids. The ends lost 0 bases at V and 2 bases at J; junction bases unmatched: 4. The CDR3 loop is CASSLEQGVNTGELFF. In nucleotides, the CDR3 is TGTGCCAGCAGCTTGGAGCAGGGGGTTAACACCGGGGAGCTGTTTTTT.

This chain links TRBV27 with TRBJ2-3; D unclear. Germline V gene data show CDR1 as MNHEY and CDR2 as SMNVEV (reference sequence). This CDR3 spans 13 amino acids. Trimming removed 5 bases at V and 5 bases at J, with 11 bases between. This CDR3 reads CASSPNSGDTQYF. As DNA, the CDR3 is TGTGCCAGCAGTCCCAACTCTGGAGATACGCAGTATTTT.

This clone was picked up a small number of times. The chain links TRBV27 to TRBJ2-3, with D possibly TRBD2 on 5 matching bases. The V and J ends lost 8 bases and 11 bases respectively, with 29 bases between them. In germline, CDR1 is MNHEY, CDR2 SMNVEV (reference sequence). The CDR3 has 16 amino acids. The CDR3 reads CASESRTRSRMFKQYF. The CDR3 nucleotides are TGTGCCAGCGAGTCTAGAACTAGATCGCGGATGTTTAAGCAGTATTTT.

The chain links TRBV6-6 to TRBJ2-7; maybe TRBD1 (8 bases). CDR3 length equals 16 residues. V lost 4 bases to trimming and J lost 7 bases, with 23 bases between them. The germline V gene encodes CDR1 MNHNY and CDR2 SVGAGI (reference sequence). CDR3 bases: TGTGCCAGCAGTTTACCTCCGGACAGGGCCGGGGGGGAGCAGTACTTC. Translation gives CASSLPPDRAGGEQYF.